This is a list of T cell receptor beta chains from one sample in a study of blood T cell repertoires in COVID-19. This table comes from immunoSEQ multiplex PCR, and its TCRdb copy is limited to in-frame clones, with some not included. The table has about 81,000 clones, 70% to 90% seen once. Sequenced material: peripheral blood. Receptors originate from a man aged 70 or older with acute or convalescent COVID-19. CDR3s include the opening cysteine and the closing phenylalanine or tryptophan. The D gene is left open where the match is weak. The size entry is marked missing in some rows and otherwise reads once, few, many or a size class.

CDR3: CASSQVDRGYRSDTQYF
DNA: TGCGCCAGCAGCCAAGTAGACAGGGGCTATCGGTCCGATACGCAGTATTTT
size: -
J: TRBJ2-3
D: TRBD1
V: TRBV4-1

CDR3: CASSLAAGGYNEQFF
DNA: TGTGCCAGCAGCTTAGCCGCGGGGGGTTACAATGAGCAGTTCTTC
size: -
J: TRBJ2-1
D: TRBD2
V: TRBV11-3

CDR3: CASSLGRGEAGELFF
DNA: TGTGCCAGCAGCTTGGGTCGGGGTGAGGCCGGGGAGCTGTTTTTT
size: -
J: TRBJ2-2
D: -
V: TRBV5-6

CDR3: CASSPGQGDNSPLHF
DNA: TGCGCCAGCAGCCCGGGACAGGGGGATAATTCACCCCTCCACTTT
size: once
J: TRBJ1-6
D: TRBD1
V: TRBV5-1

CDR3: CASSPRDRAFATNEKLFF
DNA: TGCGCCAGCAGCCCCCGGGACAGGGCGTTTGCAACTAATGAAAAACTGTTTTTT
size: -
J: TRBJ1-4
D: TRBD1
V: TRBV4-1

CDR3: CASSLDRVEAFF
DNA: TGTGCCAGCAGCTTAGACAGGGTTGAAGCTTTCTTT
size: -
J: TRBJ1-1
D: -
V: TRBV13

CDR3: CASSPGQNLNYGYTF
DNA: TGTGCCAGCAGCCCTGGACAGAACCTAAACTATGGCTACACCTTC
size: -
J: TRBJ1-2
D: -
V: TRBV7-6

CDR3: CASSERAGGAGGYTF
DNA: TGTGCCAGCAGTGAACGAGCAGGGGGCGCTGGTGGCTACACCTTC
size: -
J: TRBJ1-2
D: TRBD1
V: TRBV6-1

CDR3: CASSVLAGVGTGELFF
DNA: TGTGCCAGCAGCGTACTCGCGGGAGTAGGGACCGGGGAGCTGTTTTTT
size: few
J: TRBJ2-2
D: TRBD2
V: TRBV9

CDR3: CASSLGGQGSSGNTIYF
DNA: TGTGCCAGCAGTTTAGGGGGACAGGGGAGCTCTGGAAACACCATATATTTT
size: -
J: TRBJ1-3
D: TRBD1
V: TRBV28

CDR3: CASSSQGMNTEAFF
DNA: TGTGCCAGCAGCTCACAGGGGATGAACACTGAAGCTTTCTTT
size: -
J: TRBJ1-1
D: TRBD1
V: TRBV2

CDR3: CASSQTSGIKNEQFF
DNA: TGTGCCAGCAGCCAGACTAGCGGGATAAAAAATGAGCAGTTCTTC
size: -
J: TRBJ2-1
D: TRBD2
V: TRBV5-4

CDR3: CASSSSGRNEQFF
DNA: TGCGCCAGCAGTTCTAGCGGGAGAAATGAGCAGTTCTTC
size: -
J: TRBJ2-1
D: TRBD2
V: TRBV10-1

CDR3: CASSAVDTYEQYF
DNA: TGTGCCAGCAGCGCAGTGGACACCTACGAGCAGTACTTC
size: few
J: TRBJ2-7
D: -
V: TRBV7-9

CDR3: CAWSGQMNTEAFF
DNA: TGTGCCTGGAGTGGACAGATGAACACTGAAGCTTTCTTT
size: -
J: TRBJ1-1
D: -
V: TRBV30

CDR3: CAWSPLLAGIGEQYF
DNA: TGTGCCTGGAGCCCACTACTAGCGGGGATTGGCGAGCAGTACTTC
size: -
J: TRBJ2-7
D: TRBD2
V: TRBV30

CDR3: CASSATSGYDEQYF
DNA: TGCGCCAGCAGTGCGACTAGCGGGTACGACGAGCAGTACTTC
size: -
J: TRBJ2-7
D: TRBD2
V: TRBV10-2

CDR3: CASSLSGGRADTQYF
DNA: TGTGCCAGCAGCTTATCGGGGGGCCGGGCAGATACGCAGTATTTT
size: -
J: TRBJ2-3
D: -
V: TRBV7-3

CDR3: CASSIVRGFGNTEAFF
DNA: TGTGCCAGTAGTATAGTTCGAGGGTTTGGAAACACTGAAGCTTTCTTT
size: -
J: TRBJ1-1
D: -
V: TRBV19

CDR3: CASSPFVDQPQHF
DNA: TGTGCCAGCAGCCCCTTCGTCGATCAGCCCCAGCATTTT
size: few
J: TRBJ1-5
D: -
V: TRBV6-5

CDR3: CASSRFSGFVGGPREDTEAFF
DNA: TGTGCCAGCAGCCGATTTTCAGGGTTCGTGGGGGGCCCCCGGGAGGACACTGAAGCTTTCTTT
size: -
J: TRBJ1-1
D: -
V: TRBV6-2/TRBV6-3

CDR3: CASSLAGSRLLDSNQPQHF
DNA: TGTGCCAGCAGCTTGGCCGGGTCTAGGTTATTGGATAGCAATCAGCCCCAGCATTTT
size: -
J: TRBJ1-5
D: -
V: TRBV5-6

CDR3: CASSSTSGGSTDTQYF
DNA: TGTGCCAGTAGTTCCACGTCTGGGGGGAGCACAGATACGCAGTATTTT
size: once
J: TRBJ2-3
D: -
V: TRBV19

CDR3: CASSPPLTGGETQYF
DNA: TGTGCCAGCAGCCCCCCTCTGACAGGCGGCGAGACCCAGTACTTC
size: -
J: TRBJ2-5
D: -
V: TRBV5-5

CDR3: CASSLASGGATDTQYF
DNA: TGTGCCAGCAGCTTGGCTAGCGGGGGGGCAACAGATACGCAGTATTTT
size: -
J: TRBJ2-3
D: TRBD2
V: TRBV7-9

CDR3: CASKGQIISYEQYF
DNA: TGTGCCAGCAAGGGACAGATTATCTCCTACGAGCAGTACTTC
size: -
J: TRBJ2-7
D: TRBD1
V: TRBV6-5

CDR3: CASSTYGGTDTQYF
DNA: TGTGCCAGTAGTACTTACGGGGGTACAGATACGCAGTATTTT
size: -
J: TRBJ2-3
D: -
V: TRBV19

CDR3: CASSWTGGNSPLHF
DNA: TGTGCCAGCAGTTGGACAGGGGGGAATTCACCCCTCCACTTT
size: -
J: TRBJ1-6
D: TRBD1
V: TRBV6-5

CDR3: CASRDRAATEKLFF
DNA: TGTGCCAGCAGGGACAGGGCAGCTACTGAAAAACTGTTTTTT
size: -
J: TRBJ1-4
D: TRBD1
V: TRBV28